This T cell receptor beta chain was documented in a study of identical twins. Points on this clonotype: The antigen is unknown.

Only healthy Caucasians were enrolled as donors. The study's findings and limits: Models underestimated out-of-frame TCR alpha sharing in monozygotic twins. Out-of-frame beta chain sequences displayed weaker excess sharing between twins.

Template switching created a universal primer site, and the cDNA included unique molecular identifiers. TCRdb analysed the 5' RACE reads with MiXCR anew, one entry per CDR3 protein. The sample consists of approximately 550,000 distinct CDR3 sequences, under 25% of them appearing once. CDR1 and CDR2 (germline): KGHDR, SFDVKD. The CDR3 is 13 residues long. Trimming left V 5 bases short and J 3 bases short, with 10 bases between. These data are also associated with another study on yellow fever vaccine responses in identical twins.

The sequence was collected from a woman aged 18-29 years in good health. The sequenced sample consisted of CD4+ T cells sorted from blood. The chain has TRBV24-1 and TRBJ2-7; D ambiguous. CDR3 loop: CATSGAGSYEQYF. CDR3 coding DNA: TGTGCCACCAGTGGGGCAGGAAGCTACGAGCAGTACTTC.